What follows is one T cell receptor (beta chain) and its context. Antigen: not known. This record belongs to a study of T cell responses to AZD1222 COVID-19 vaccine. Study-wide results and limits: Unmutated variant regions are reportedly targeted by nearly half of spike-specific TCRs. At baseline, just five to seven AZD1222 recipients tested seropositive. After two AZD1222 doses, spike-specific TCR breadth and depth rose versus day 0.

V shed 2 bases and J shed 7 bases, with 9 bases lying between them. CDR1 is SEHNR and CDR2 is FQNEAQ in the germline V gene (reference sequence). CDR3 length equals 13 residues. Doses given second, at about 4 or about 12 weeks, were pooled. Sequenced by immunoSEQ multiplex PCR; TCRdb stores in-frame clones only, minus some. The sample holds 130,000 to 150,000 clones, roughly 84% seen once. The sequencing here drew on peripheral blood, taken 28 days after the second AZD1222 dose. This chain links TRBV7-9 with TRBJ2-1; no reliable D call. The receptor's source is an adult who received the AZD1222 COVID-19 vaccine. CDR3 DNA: TGTGCCAGCAGCTTACCGCCCCTGAATGAGCAGTTCTTC. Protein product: CASSLPPLNEQFF. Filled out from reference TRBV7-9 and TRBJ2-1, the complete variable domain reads DTGVSQNPRHKITKRGQNVTFRCDPISEHNRLYWYRQTLGQGPEFLTYFQNEAQLEKSRLLSDRFSAERPKGSFSTLEIQRTEQGDSAMYLCASSLPPLNEQFFGPGTRLTVL.